The 5 T cell receptor beta chains in this list originate from one sample, sequenced in a study of a mutant IDH1 vaccine in newly diagnosed glioma. The method was immunoSEQ multiplex PCR; TCRdb's version includes in-frame clones alone and lacks a portion of them. This table has roughly 43,000 clones, about 81% appearing once. These receptors' antigens are unknown. As to time point: week 23, last vaccination. A 20-mer mutant IDH1 peptide at 300 ug was injected subcutaneously with topical imiquimod. The sequenced sample was PBMCs, obtained from a glioma patient whose treatment included an IDH1 peptide vaccine. The receptors were sampled from a woman aged 18-29 years with glioma. Some clones in this sample may be carry-over from other donors' samples.

The gene calls are TRBV15 and TRBJ2-1; D perhaps matches TRBD2 (5 bases). The germline V gene has CDR1 LNHNV and CDR2 YYDKDF (reference sequence). This CDR3 is 13 amino acids long. V gave up 6 bases and J gave up 4 bases, with 10 bases separating them. In DNA form, the CDR3 reads TGTGCCACCAGGGAGGTTGGGTACAATGAGCAGTTCTTC. Amino acids: CATREVGYNEQFF.

This clone was detected only once. The chain carries TRBV4-1 and TRBJ1-2, with a weak D call TRBD1 (6 bases). Germline CDR1 and CDR2: MGHRA and YSYEKL. The germline V and J ends were trimmed by 0 bases and 2 bases, with 10 bases remaining between them. The CDR3 runs 15 residues. CDR3 DNA: TGCGCCAGCAGCCAAGAAGGGACAACAAACTATGGCTACACCTTC. This gives the protein CASSQEGTTNYGYTF.

This rearrangement joins TRBV6-5 to TRBJ2-2; D is ambiguous. Looked up from germline, CDR1 is MNHEY and CDR2 is SVGAGI. V lost 2 bases and J lost 1, with 8 bases in between. The CDR3 has 15 residues. CDR3 in amino acids: CASSYVLGNTGELFF. DNA of the CDR3: TGTGCCAGCAGTTACGTTCTGGGGAACACCGGGGAGCTGTTTTTT.

The table lists this clone with a count of one. The V gene is TRBV5-1, the J gene TRBJ1-4; maybe TRBD1 (6 bases). V was cut by 4 bases and J by 8 bases, with 15 bases left in between. The CDR3 covers 14 residues. Germline CDR1 SGHRS, CDR2 YFSETQ. This CDR3 reads CASSTGNDGEKLFF. The CDR3 DNA sequence: TGCGCCAGCAGCACAGGGAATGATGGAGAAAAACTGTTTTTT.

This clone has just one count. The rearrangement joins TRBV5-4 to TRBJ2-1, with D perhaps being TRBD1 or TRBD2 (6 bases each). CDR3 length: 17 amino acids. Germline V gives CDR1 SGHNT, CDR2 YYREEE (reference sequence). V shed 5 bases and J shed 3 bases, with 21 bases lying between them. The CDR3 DNA is TGTGCCAGCAGTCTAGGGGGTGGGGGAGGACTCTACAATGAGCAGTTCTTC. Its translation is CASSLGGGGGLYNEQFF. The full variable domain, with the rest looked up from reference TRBV5-4 and TRBJ2-1, is ETGVTQSPTHLIKTRGQQVTLRCSSQSGHNTVSWYQQALGQGPQFIFQYYREEENGRGNFPPRFSGLQFPNYSSELNVNALELDDSALYLCASSLGGGGGLYNEQFFGPGTRLTVL.